This is a list of T cell receptor beta chains from one sample in a study of shared clonotypes between healthy human individuals. Here immunoSEQ multiplex PCR was the method, and the copy in TCRdb shows in-frame clones only, minus some. The sample records a few hundred thousand clones, roughly four fifths being singletons. The sequenced material came from PBMCs. All receptors derive from a woman in her forties in good health. Some clones in this sample may be carry-over from other donors' samples. CDR3s include the opening cysteine and the closing phenylalanine or tryptophan. The D gene is left open where the match is weak. Part of the rows lack a size; the others show once, few, many or a class for expanded clones.

DNA: TGTGCCACCGCCGGGGGCGGGAGGGCCACCGGGGAGCTGTTTTTT; CDR3: CATAGGGRATGELFF; V: TRBV15; size: -; J: TRBJ2-2; length: 15; D: TRBD2
DNA: TGTGCCAGCAGCCCCTTGGGGGCCCGGGGCTACACCTTC; CDR3: CASSPLGARGYTF; V: TRBV11-1; size: -; J: TRBJ1-2; length: 13; D: -
DNA: TGTGCCAGCAGACAGGGAGCGAACTATGGCTACACCTTC; CDR3: CASRQGANYGYTF; V: TRBV6-6; size: -; J: TRBJ1-2; length: 13; D: -
DNA: TGTGCCAGCTCACCTGGTGTGCTGGACCCCGCTTTAGGCGAGCAGTACTTC; CDR3: CASSPGVLDPALGEQYF; V: TRBV18; size: -; J: TRBJ2-7; length: 17; D: -
DNA: TGTGCCAGCAGCTTAAAAAGGCTAGCGGGAGGGTCAGACATTCAGTACTTC; CDR3: CASSLKRLAGGSDIQYF; V: TRBV7-9; size: -; J: TRBJ2-4; length: 17; D: TRBD2
DNA: TGCGCCAGCCGGTTCAGCTACGAGCAGTACTTC; CDR3: CASRFSYEQYF; V: TRBV5-1; size: -; J: TRBJ2-7; length: 11; D: -
DNA: TGTGCCAGCAGCTTGGGGGGTCGGGGGAGCTCTGGAAACACCATATATTTT; CDR3: CASSLGGRGSSGNTIYF; V: TRBV5-4; size: -; J: TRBJ1-3; length: 17; D: -
DNA: TGTGCCAGCAGAGAAGAATTCAATCAGCCCCAGCATTTT; CDR3: CASREEFNQPQHF; V: TRBV2; size: -; J: TRBJ1-5; length: 13; D: -
DNA: TGTGCCATCAGTGAGTGGGCTGTTGATACGCAGTATTTT; CDR3: CAISEWAVDTQYF; V: TRBV10-3; size: -; J: TRBJ2-3; length: 13; D: -
DNA: TGTGCCTGGACCCCTCGAGGGGGCGGCGGCAATCAGCCCCAGCATTTT; CDR3: CAWTPRGGGGNQPQHF; V: TRBV30; size: -; J: TRBJ1-5; length: 16; D: TRBD1
DNA: TGTGCCAGCAGTAGAGCGGAACAAGAGACCCAGTACTTC; CDR3: CASSRAEQETQYF; V: TRBV6-1; size: -; J: TRBJ2-5; length: 13; D: -
DNA: TGTGCCAGCACCCGTAGGGGGGGTCCCACAGATACGCAGTATTTT; CDR3: CASTRRGGPTDTQYF; V: TRBV9; size: -; J: TRBJ2-3; length: 15; D: -
DNA: TGTGCCAGCTCACCCCAAGGTCAGGGATTTGAAAAACTGTTTTTT; CDR3: CASSPQGQGFEKLFF; V: TRBV18; size: few; J: TRBJ1-4; length: 15; D: -
DNA: TGTGCCAGCAGCTTAGCGGGGGGCGGAGGGGCCTATGGCTACACCTTC; CDR3: CASSLAGGGGAYGYTF; V: TRBV7-2; size: -; J: TRBJ1-2; length: 16; D: -
DNA: TGTGCCAGCAGCTTAGGGGCCTTTGGAAACACCATATATTTT; CDR3: CASSLGAFGNTIYF; V: TRBV7-2; size: few; J: TRBJ1-3; length: 14; D: -
DNA: TGTGCCAGCAGCATGAGACTAGCGGGAGGGCCCTTTGCGGCTGAGCAGTACTTC; CDR3: CASSMRLAGGPFAAEQYF; V: TRBV21-1; size: -; J: TRBJ2-7; length: 18; D: -
DNA: TGTGCCAGCAGCTTGGGTCGTCGGGGGCCCAATGAGCAGTTCTTC; CDR3: CASSLGRRGPNEQFF; V: TRBV11-2; size: -; J: TRBJ2-1; length: 15; D: -
DNA: TGCGCCAGCAGCTTGGCAGGTGGGGCCAACGTCCTGACTTTC; CDR3: CASSLAGGANVLTF; V: TRBV5-1; size: few; J: TRBJ2-6; length: 14; D: -
DNA: TGTGCCAGTTCTGTCTCGGGACACCTACAAGAGACCCAGTACTTC; CDR3: CASSVSGHLQETQYF; V: TRBV19; size: -; J: TRBJ2-5; length: 15; D: -
DNA: TGTGCCAGCAGCTTGGGACGGCGCGCCCAGTACTTC; CDR3: CASSLGRRAQYF; V: TRBV5-6; size: -; J: TRBJ2-5; length: 12; D: -
DNA: TGTGCCAGCAGTATACAGCCCGCTTCCTACGAGCAGTACTTC; CDR3: CASSIQPASYEQYF; V: TRBV27; size: -; J: TRBJ2-7; length: 14; D: -
DNA: TGTGCCAGCAGTCCCCCTGGGACGTTCGATCCCCAGCATTTT; CDR3: CASSPPGTFDPQHF; V: TRBV28; size: -; J: TRBJ1-5; length: 14; D: -
DNA: TGTGCCAGCAGCTCCCATGCGCAGGGGTCAAAGCCCTACGAGCAGTACTTC; CDR3: CASSSHAQGSKPYEQYF; V: TRBV28; size: once; J: TRBJ2-7; length: 17; D: -
DNA: TGTGCCAGCAGCAACTACAGGGGAAGAAACACTGAAGCTTTCTTT; CDR3: CASSNYRGRNTEAFF; V: TRBV7-2; size: -; J: TRBJ1-1; length: 15; D: TRBD1
DNA: TGTGCCAGCAGCTTAGCCAGCGGAGGCCCACAAGAGACCCAGTACTTC; CDR3: CASSLASGGPQETQYF; V: TRBV7-9; size: -; J: TRBJ2-5; length: 16; D: -
DNA: TGTGCCAGCAGTTTTGAGACATCCTACAATGAGCAGTTCTTC; CDR3: CASSFETSYNEQFF; V: TRBV6-1; size: once; J: TRBJ2-1; length: 14; D: -
DNA: TGCAGTGCTAGGACAGGGCGCGAGCAGTACTTC; CDR3: CSARTGREQYF; V: TRBV20-1; size: once; J: TRBJ2-7; length: 11; D: TRBD1
DNA: TGTGCCAGCTCACCACCAACCGGGGGGCTGTTTTTT; CDR3: CASSPPTGGLFF; V: TRBV18; size: few; J: TRBJ2-2; length: 12; D: -
DNA: TGTGCCAGCAACAGGGTGTCGGTAGCTTTCTTT; CDR3: CASNRVSVAFF; V: TRBV2; size: -; J: TRBJ1-1; length: 11; D: -
DNA: TGTGCCAGCAGTTTATTACAGGCGCTGGGAAACACCATATATTTT; CDR3: CASSLLQALGNTIYF; V: TRBV28; size: -; J: TRBJ1-3; length: 15; D: -
DNA: TGTGCCACCACGTCACAGTATTGGGGTGAGCAGTTCTTC; CDR3: CATTSQYWGEQFF; V: TRBV19; size: -; J: TRBJ2-1; length: 13; D: -
DNA: TGTGCCAGCAGCCATAACAGAGCTTACCAAGAGACCCAGTACTTC; CDR3: CASSHNRAYQETQYF; V: TRBV5-6; size: -; J: TRBJ2-5; length: 15; D: -
DNA: TGTGCCAGCAGCCCCCTCGGCCTGTCCGGGCTCGGCACAGATACGCAGTATTTT; CDR3: CASSPLGLSGLGTDTQYF; V: TRBV11-1; size: -; J: TRBJ2-3; length: 18; D: -